This section outlines one T cell receptor beta chain sequence together with its context. Its antigen is as yet unknown. The source of the sample is a study of T cells in tuberculosis. Study-wide background: Sequenced TCRs come from CD1B-GMM tetramer-binding T cells. Study observations and caveats: Active tuberculosis TCR-alpha repertoires lay closer to GMM-specific TCRs than IGRA-negative controls, suggesting clonal expansion.

The repertoire was sequenced with immunoSEQ multiplex PCR; TCRdb's copy has only in-frame clones and lacks some. The sample includes roughly 40,000 clones, 95% seen only once; the top ten take around 3.3%. Germline V lookup: CDR1 SGHRS, CDR2 YFSETQ. V shed 6 bases, J shed 3 bases, and the junction held 2 bases outside the gene matches. This CDR3 region has 13 residues. Sequencing used PBMCs. V is TRBV5-1 and J is TRBJ1-1, with TRBD1 matching 10 bases. This TCR was recovered from a donor between 10 and 35 years old with latent tuberculosis or without tuberculosis infection. The CDR3 DNA reads TGCGCCAGCAACGGACAGGGGGACACTGAAGCTTTCTTT. This gives the protein CASNGQGDTEAFF.